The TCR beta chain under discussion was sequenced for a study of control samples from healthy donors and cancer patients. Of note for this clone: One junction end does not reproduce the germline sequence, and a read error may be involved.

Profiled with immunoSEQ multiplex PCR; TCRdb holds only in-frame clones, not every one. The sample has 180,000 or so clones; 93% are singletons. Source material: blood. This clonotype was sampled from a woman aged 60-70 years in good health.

In nucleotides, the CDR3 is TGTGCCAGGAGTTGGGGGCTCTCTGGAAACACCATATATTTT. This translates into CARSWGLSGNTIYF. The chain links TRBV6-9 to TRBJ1-3, with D tentatively TRBD1 (6 bases). Germline V CDR1 and CDR2: MNHGY, SVAAGI. The CDR3 has 14 amino acids.